The source of this T cell receptor (beta chain) is a study of molecular identifiers for immune sequencing clone quantification. Trimming cost V 6 bases and J 4 bases, with 15 bases left between them. The CDR3 covers 15 residues. This clonotype showed up just a few times. TCRdb passed the PCR reads through MiXCR, listing each CDR3 protein once. The sample lists 550,000 to 750,000 distinct CDR3 sequences; about 20% were seen once. The clonotype comes from a human donor in good health. Some libraries in this study had Jurkat cell RNA spiked in. The sample consisted of naive CD8+ T cells from blood, with Jurkat cell RNA spiked in. The sample's subset: FACS-sorted CD8+CD4-CCR7+CD45RA+ naive T cells. The genes are TRBV12-3 or TRBV12-4 and TRBJ2-2, with a tentative D call TRBD1 (6 bases). The CDR3 protein is CASRAEGHLTGELFF. The DNA of the CDR3 is TGTGCCAGCAGGGCCGAGGGACACCTCACCGGGGAGCTGTTTTTT.